Following are 30 T cell receptor beta chains from one sample sequenced in a study of blood T cell repertoires in COVID-19. Generated by immunoSEQ multiplex PCR, the TCRdb table keeps only in-frame clones and is missing some. Found here are a few hundred thousand clones, about 86% of them singletons; the top ten hold around 3.9%. Input material: PBMCs or T cells enriched from blood (not recorded which). The receptors here all came from a young man with acute COVID-19.

The chain employs TRBV4-1 and TRBJ1-5, with 7 bases aligning to TRBD1. V lost 1 base, J lost 4 bases, and 7 bases stayed unmatched. The CDR3 extends over 16 amino acids. Germline V CDR1 and CDR2: MGHRA, YSYEKL. CDR3 residues: CASSQVVQGGNQPQHF. The CDR3, as DNA: TGCGCCAGCAGCCAAGTTGTTCAGGGGGGTAATCAGCCCCAGCATTTT.

This clone was seen only once. The V gene is TRBV11-2, the J gene TRBJ1-1, with D tentatively TRBD1 (5 bases). CDR1 is SGHAT, CDR2 FQNNGV, per germline. V was pared by 7 bases and J by 2 bases, with 8 bases between. The CDR3 runs to 12 residues. CDR3 protein: CASNRINTEAFF. As DNA, the CDR3 is TGTGCCAGCAACAGGATAAACACTGAAGCTTTCTTT.

The CDR3 DNA reads TGTGCCAGCAGCGTAGCTACCGAGGGGGCTGGGAATGAGCAGTTCTTC. Translating it yields CASSVATEGAGNEQFF. The chain carries TRBV9 and TRBJ2-1; 7 positions agree with TRBD1. With 0 bases clipped from V and 7 bases from J, the junction kept 10 bases outside the gene matches. CDR3 length: 16 amino acids. CDR1 and CDR2 from the germline V gene are SGDLS and YYNGEE.

The V call is TRBV27, the J call TRBJ2-7, with 7 bases lining up with TRBD1. V trimming: 6 bases; J trimming: 5 bases; junction bases outside the gene matches: 7. CDR1 MNHEY and CDR2 SMNVEV come from the germline V gene (reference sequence). CDR3 length: 13 amino acids. The CDR3 coding sequence is TGTGCCAGCAGCCACCAGGGGGTCCACGAGCAGTACGTC. Translation gives CASSHQGVHEQYV.

The gene calls are TRBV15 and TRBJ1-1; weak D call: TRBD1 (6 bases). V was shortened by 3 bases and J by 0 bases, with 11 bases between the two germline ends. CDR3 length: 15 residues. CDR1 and CDR2 (germline): LNHNV, YYDKDF (reference sequence). The DNA of the CDR3 is TGTGCCACCAGCAGGGGGGCCACACTGAACACTGAAGCTTTCTTT. This translates into CATSRGATLNTEAFF. Combining the CDR3 with reference TRBV15 and TRBJ1-1 gives the whole variable domain DAMVIQNPRYQVTQFGKPVTLSCSQTLNHNVMYWYQQKSSQAPKLLFHYYDKDFNNEADTPDNFQSRRPNTSFCFLDIRSPGLGDTAMYLCATSRGATLNTEAFFGQGTRLTVV.

This clone was detected only a few times. This rearrangement joins TRBV7-2 to TRBJ2-1, with 12 bases aligning to TRBD2. Trimming took 0 bases from V and 9 from J; bases not matched to a gene: 3. CDR1 and CDR2 from the germline V gene are SGHTA and FQGNSA. CDR3 size: 15 residues. Here the CDR3 DNA reads TGTGCCAGCAGCTTAGCGCGGGGACTAGCGGGTGAGCAGTTCTTC. Its translation is CASSLARGLAGEQFF.

This chain joins TRBV29-1 and TRBJ1-1, with 7 bases fitting TRBD1. CDR1 SQVTM and CDR2 ANQGSEA come from the germline V gene. The CDR3 consists of 12 residues. V dropped 8 bases and J dropped 5; count of bases not matched to a gene: 8. As DNA, the CDR3 is TGCAGCTTCTTGACAGGGAGAACTGAAGCTTTCTTT. It specifies CSFLTGRTEAFF.

This clone was detected a few times. The chain recombines TRBV20-1 with TRBJ2-1, with a possible D match to TRBD2 (6 bases). The length of the CDR3 is 10 residues. Trimming cost V 5 bases and J 9 bases, with 8 bases left between them. Germline-derived CDR1 and CDR2 are DFQATT and SNEGSKA (reference sequence). The CDR3 region is CSAGTREQFF. For the CDR3, the DNA is TGCAGTGCTGGGACTCGTGAGCAGTTCTTC.

The chain links TRBV4-3 to TRBJ1-6; D is unclear. Germline V gene data show CDR1 as LGHNA and CDR2 as YSLEER. The V end was cut by 1 base, the J end by 6 bases, with 10 bases between. The length of the CDR3 is 15 residues. CDR3 amino acids: CASSQGRVPNSPLHF. The CDR3 DNA follows: TGCGCCAGCAGCCAAGGCCGGGTACCTAATTCACCCCTCCACTTT.

The chain joins TRBV13 to TRBJ2-3; tentatively, D is TRBD1 (5 bases). Germline V gene data show CDR1 as PRHDT and CDR2 as FYEKMQ (reference sequence). The ends were cut back, 5 bases at V and 2 bases at J, with 11 bases in the middle. CDR3 length: 14 amino acids. The CDR3 sequence: CASSPQGYTDTQYF. The CDR3 nucleotides are TGTGCCAGCAGCCCCCAGGGATACACAGATACGCAGTATTTT.

J is TRBJ1-4 and V is TRBV19; possible D gene TRBD1, 5 bases. This CDR3 region has 15 residues. Germline assignment: CDR1 LNHDA and CDR2 SQIVND (reference sequence). The V end was cut by 1 base, the J end by 4 bases, with 10 bases between. CDR3 loop: CASSIGGVHNEKLFF. DNA for the CDR3: TGTGCCAGTAGTATAGGGGGGGTTCATAATGAAAAACTGTTTTTT.

Of note for this clone: Other DNA sequences of this sample code for an identical CDR3. The chain carries TRBV5-4 and TRBJ1-6, with D tentatively TRBD1 (6 bases). Germline V CDR1 and CDR2: SGHNT, YYREEE (reference sequence). Trimming left V 4 bases short and J 7 bases short, with 9 bases between. This CDR3 spans 13 amino acids. The CDR3 DNA sequence: TGTGCCAGCAGCACGGACAGCAATTCACCCCTCCACTTT. This encodes CASSTDSNSPLHF.

This clone was picked up a small number of times. The chain is built from TRBV7-9 and TRBJ1-1; D is uncertain. The germline gives CDR1 SEHNR, CDR2 FQNEAQ (reference sequence). The CDR3 length is 13 residues. With 3 bases removed from V and 3 bases from J, the gap between germline ends came to 8 bases. Here the CDR3 reads CASSFQTYTEAFF. CDR3 nucleotides: TGTGCCAGCAGCTTCCAGACTTACACTGAAGCTTTCTTT.

The J gene is TRBJ2-1, the V gene TRBV5-1; 12 bases map to TRBD2. With V trimmed by 4 bases and J by 3 bases, 11 bases remained unmatched. Germline V lookup: CDR1 SGHRS, CDR2 YFSETQ. The CDR3 covers 18 residues. CDR3 sequence (DNA): TGCGCCAGCAGCCTGGGGCTAGCGGGGGGGCGGCGCTACAATGAGCAGTTCTTC. Residues: CASSLGLAGGRRYNEQFF.

The CDR3 loop is CSASLADNSPLHF. CDR3 sequence (DNA): TGCAGTGCTAGTTTGGCAGATAATTCACCCCTCCACTTT. V is TRBV20-1 and J is TRBJ1-6, with D unclear. From germline, CDR1 is DFQATT and CDR2 SNEGSKA (reference sequence). V was shortened by 3 bases and J by 5 bases, with 8 bases between the two germline ends. CDR3 length equals 13 residues.

This clone showed up just once. The chain combines TRBV3-1 (or the pseudogene TRBV3-2) with TRBJ1-2, with TRBD1 matching 7 bases. Germline assignment: CDR1 LGHDT and CDR2 YNNKEL (reference sequence). Losses at the gene ends were 0 bases for V and 5 bases for J; bases not matched to a gene: 6. CDR3 size: 15 residues. In DNA, the CDR3 is TGTGCCAGCAGCCAAGAATCCCAGGGGGAATATGGCTACACCTTC. This sequence encodes CASSQESQGEYGYTF.

This clone was counted a few times. The genes are TRBV5-1 and TRBJ2-1; 8 nucleotides match TRBD1. This CDR3 has 16 residues. With 1 base clipped from V and 5 bases from J, the junction kept 8 bases outside the gene matches. CDR1 is SGHRS, CDR2 YFSETQ, per germline. The CDR3 sequence is CASSLNTRTGHNEQFF. The CDR3 region has the DNA TGCGCCAGCAGCTTGAATACACGGACAGGGCACAATGAGCAGTTCTTC.

This chain joins TRBV5-1 and TRBJ2-3; 12 bases match TRBD2. Trimming took 4 bases from V and 4 from J; bases not matched to a gene: 7. Germline V gene data show CDR1 as SGHRS and CDR2 as YFSETQ. The CDR3 is made up of 16 amino acids. DNA for the CDR3: TGCGCCAGCAGCACCCTAGCGGGGGGGCTCCCAGATACGCAGTATTTT. Amino acids: CASSTLAGGLPDTQYF.

This chain joins TRBV19 and TRBJ2-7; TRBD1 matches at 8 bases. CDR3 size: 13 residues. CDR1 LNHDA and CDR2 SQIVND come from the germline V gene (reference sequence). V dropped 5 bases and J dropped 4; count of bases not matched to a gene: 4. CDR3 in amino acids: CASSADRGYEQYV. CDR3 coding DNA: TGTGCCAGTAGTGCCGACAGGGGTTACGAGCAGTACGTC.

This clone was observed a few times. The chain has TRBV24-1 and TRBJ2-5; 8 bases agree with TRBD2. The CDR3 consists of 15 residues. Germline V gene sequence: CDR1 KGHDR, CDR2 SFDVKD. V shed 4 bases and J 3 bases; nucleotides not matched to a gene: 6. CDR3 sequence: CATSDQLAEKETQYF. As DNA, the CDR3 is TGTGCCACCAGTGACCAACTAGCGGAAAAAGAGACCCAGTACTTC.

The chain recombines TRBV11-3 with TRBJ2-1, with D possibly TRBD2 on 5 matching bases. Germline V CDR1 and CDR2: SGHNT, YENEEA. There are 16 residues in the CDR3. V gave up 1 base and J gave up 4 bases, with 14 bases separating them. The CDR3 region is CASSLVTGGPYNEQFF. In DNA form, the CDR3 reads TGTGCCAGCAGCTTAGTAACGGGCGGGCCTTACAATGAGCAGTTCTTC.

The V gene is TRBV15, the J gene TRBJ1-1; D remains unclear. This CDR3 spans 17 amino acids. Germline V gives CDR1 LNHNV, CDR2 YYDKDF (reference sequence). With 5 bases removed from V and 0 bases from J, the gap between germline ends came to 19 bases. CDR3 loop: CATSSPSSGILNTEAFF. CDR3 sequence (DNA): TGTGCCACCAGCTCCCCCAGTTCGGGGATTTTGAACACTGAAGCTTTCTTT.

On this clone itself: Germline and junction disagree at one end, which may indicate a read error. The chain carries TRBV5-1 and TRBJ2-5, with 10 bases identical to TRBD1. The CDR3 is 15 amino acids. Germline V gene sequence: CDR1 SGHRS, CDR2 YFSETQ. The CDR3, as DNA: TGTGCCAGCAGGCGATGGACAGGGGGGACAGAGACCCAGTACTTC. It codes for CASRRWTGGTETQYF.

This clone was observed at least ten times. The rearrangement links TRBV6-5 to TRBJ1-2; possibly TRBD1 for D (6 bases). The V gene's germline CDR1 is MNHEY and CDR2 SVGAGI. The CDR3 length is 12 residues. V lost 4 bases and J lost 6, with 9 bases in between. As DNA, the CDR3 is TGTGCCAGCAGTTTCGACAGGAATGGCTACACCTTC. As protein: CASSFDRNGYTF.

This sequence joins TRBV12-5 and TRBJ2-1; D is undetermined. V lost 5 bases, J lost 5 bases, and 7 bases lay in between. CDR1 is LGHNT and CDR2 is FRNRAP in the germline V gene. CDR3 length equals 12 residues. The CDR3 region has the DNA TGTGCTAGTGGTCGACTCCACAATGAGCAGTTCTTC. This translates into CASGRLHNEQFF.

The V gene is TRBV2, the J gene TRBJ1-1, with D perhaps matching TRBD1 (6 bases). Germline CDR1 SNHLY, CDR2 FYNNEI. Trimming stripped 7 bases from V and 1 base from J, with 10 bases between. The CDR3 sequence is 13 residues long. CDR3 amino acids: CASTRTANTEAFF. Here the CDR3 DNA reads TGTGCCAGCACCCGGACAGCGAACACTGAAGCTTTCTTT.

The chain recombines TRBV6-5 with TRBJ1-1; 7 nucleotides line up with TRBD1. This CDR3 is built from 15 residues. Germline V lookup: CDR1 MNHEY, CDR2 SVGAGI. V trimming: 5 bases; J trimming: 1 base; junction bases outside the gene matches: 7. The CDR3 coding sequence is TGTGCCAGCAGTCTCCGACAGGGTAGGAACACTGAAGCTTTCTTT. Protein product: CASSLRQGRNTEAFF.

The sample holds one count of this clone. The chain is built from TRBV27 and TRBJ1-5; 11 positions agree with TRBD1. Trimming took 6 bases from V and 2 from J; bases not matched to a gene: 12. The CDR3 is made up of 18 amino acids. Germline V gene data show CDR1 as MNHEY and CDR2 as SMNVEV (reference sequence). The CDR3 sequence: CASSKKGQGEWGNQPQHF. CDR3 in DNA: TGTGCCAGCAGCAAAAAGGGACAGGGGGAGTGGGGCAATCAGCCCCAGCATTTT.

The chain joins TRBV7-9 to TRBJ1-6, with D uncertain. Trimming removed 0 bases at V and 7 bases at J, with 13 bases between. The CDR3 spans 16 residues. The germline CDR1 and CDR2 sequences are SEHNR and FQNEAQ (reference sequence). The CDR3, as DNA: TGTGCCAGCAGCTTAGCTTCACCAACAGTGAATTCACCCCTCCACTTT. Translation: CASSLASPTVNSPLHF.

The chain couples TRBV27 to TRBJ2-5; maybe TRBD1 (6 bases). The CDR3 totals 13 residues. The germline gives CDR1 MNHEY, CDR2 SMNVEV (reference sequence). Deletions cut 10 bases from V and 4 bases from J, with 16 bases between. The CDR3 reads CATSRTAGETQYF. The CDR3 coding sequence is TGTGCCACCTCTCGGACAGCAGGAGAGACCCAGTACTTC.